This TCR beta chain was identified in a study of blood T cells in healthy people across ages. A sample-barcoded 5' primer and a J-beta primer mix were used in a second PCR of roughly 7 to 12 cycles. Using its own MiXCR run on the 5' RACE reads, TCRdb lists one record per CDR3 protein. This repertoire shows about 1.5 million distinct CDR3 sequences, about 45% found once; its top ten account for 4%. Germline V gene data show CDR1 as MDHEN and CDR2 as SYDVKM. V lost 2 bases to trimming and J lost 9 bases, with 8 bases between them. The CDR3 contains 12 residues. The sample consisted of blood. The receptor was isolated from a woman between 18 and 29 years old in good health. The V gene is TRBV28, the J gene TRBJ1-5; D gene uncertain. Here the CDR3 reads CASSLLTPPQHF. The CDR3 region has the DNA TGTGCCAGCAGTTTACTTACGCCGCCCCAGCATTTT.